Listed here is a single TCR beta chain. V gave up 2 bases and J gave up 6 bases, with 9 bases separating them. This CDR3 contains 12 residues. In germline, CDR1 is GTSNPN, CDR2 SVGIG (reference sequence). The data were produced by immunoSEQ multiplex PCR, yet TCRdb's version contains in-frame clones alone and is incomplete. The sample contains about 5,200 clones, more than 60% of which appear only once. This sample is drawn from a study of high-grade serous ovarian cancer treatment subgroups. The tumor samples were collected prior to definitive surgery or chemotherapy. The sample was tumor tissue. The V and J genes are TRBV30 and TRBJ2-3, with a weak D call TRBD1 (6 bases). This TCR was recovered from a human donor with high-grade serous ovarian cancer. The CDR3 coding sequence is TGTGCCTGGAGTTCCCAGGGGGATACGCAGTATTTT. It translates to CAWSSQGDTQYF.